This T cell receptor (beta chain) was sequenced in a study of blood T cell repertoires in COVID-19. Background on the study: Italy, Spain and the United States were the sources of the convalescent and acute COVID-19 samples. T cells, B-cell-depleted T cells, or PBMCs supplied cDNA or gDNA.

CDR1 is SGHTA, CDR2 FQGTGA, per germline. The CDR3 contains 16 residues. Losses at the gene ends were 4 bases for V and 7 bases for J; bases not matched to a gene: 12. Per the authors' pipeline: Reference gene primer amplification in the assay estimated nucleated cell counts. Some clones are missing from TCRdb's copy, which holds only in-frame ones; the method was immunoSEQ multiplex PCR. The DNA gave D and trimming, while V, J and clone size come from that table. Of fewer than 200,000 clones in the sample, roughly four fifths are singletons; the top ten hold 6.5% to 8.5%. Enrolled during active infection, Seattle patients were then followed longitudinally.

Sequenced: peripheral blood. This sequence joins TRBV7-3 and TRBJ2-1, with TRBD2 matching 8 bases. This receptor was identified in a woman in her 70s with COVID-19, enrolled during active disease. The CDR3 nucleotides are TGTGCCAGCAGCTCCCGGCCCAGCGGGAGTAGAAATGAGCAGTTCTTC. Amino acid sequence: CASSSRPSGSRNEQFF. Full variable domain (outside the CDR3, taken from reference TRBV7-3 and TRBJ2-1): GAGVSQTPSNKVTEKGKYVELRCDPISGHTALYWYRQSLGQGPEFLIYFQGTGAADDSGLPNDRFFAVRPEGSVSTLKIQRTERGDSAVYLCASSSRPSGSRNEQFFGPGTRLTVL.